These 5 T cell receptor beta chains were all obtained from the same sample, sequenced in a study of blood T cell repertoires in COVID-19. Sequencing was performed with immunoSEQ multiplex PCR; in TCRdb, only in-frame clones are kept and a portion is missing. There are a few hundred thousand clones in the sample; 80% to 90% occur only once, and approximately 4.3% lies in the top ten. Material: PBMCs or T cells enriched from blood (not recorded which). Receptor source: a man aged 30 to 45 with acute COVID-19.

The chain couples TRBV2 to TRBJ2-6, with D possibly TRBD1 on 6 matching bases. V gave up 9 bases and J gave up 0 bases, with 15 bases separating them. The CDR3 runs 16 residues. The germline gives CDR1 SNHLY, CDR2 FYNNEI. Here the CDR3 DNA reads TGTGCCAGTACGGGACAATTAAGCTCTGGGGCCAACGTCCTGACTTTC. It specifies CASTGQLSSGANVLTF.

This CDR3 reads CASSLAGERAGELFF. The CDR3 bases are TGTGCCAGCAGCTTAGCGGGAGAGAGGGCCGGGGAGCTGTTTTTT. The chain uses TRBV7-2 and TRBJ2-2, with TRBD2 as a possible D gene (5 bases). Germline lookup yields CDR1 SGHTA and CDR2 FQGNSA. This CDR3 is built from 15 residues. Between the trimmed V and J ends, which lost 0 bases and 6 bases, there was a span of 11 bases. The full variable domain, rest sourced from reference TRBV7-2 and TRBJ2-2, is GAGVSQSPSNKVTEKGKDVELRCDPISGHTALYWYRQSLGQGLEFLIYFQGNSAPDKSGLPSDRFSAERTGGSVSTLTIQRTQQEDSAVYLCASSLAGERAGELFFGEGSRLTVL.

The V call is TRBV5-4, the J call TRBJ2-7; TRBD2 matches at 12 bases. The germline V gene has CDR1 SGHNT and CDR2 YYREEE (reference sequence). V was clipped by 2 bases and J by 0 bases; unmatched bases: 6. The CDR3 spans 17 residues. For the CDR3, the DNA is TGTGCCAGCAGCTTTCGGACTAGCGGGAAAGGCTCCTACGAGCAGTACGTC. As protein: CASSFRTSGKGSYEQYV.

The chain combines TRBV19 with TRBJ1-1; the D gene is possibly TRBD1 (5 bases). The length of the CDR3 is 14 residues. V lost 10 bases and J 5 bases, leaving 20 bases between the germline ends. CDR1 and CDR2 (germline): LNHDA, SQIVND (reference sequence). CDR3 residues: CAIRGEGWGTEAFF. CDR3 DNA: TGTGCCATCCGGGGGGAGGGCTGGGGAACTGAAGCTTTCTTT.

As regards this clone: The same CDR3 also results from other DNA sequences found in this sample. This sequence joins TRBV10-1 and TRBJ2-4, with no clear D. V shed 2 bases and J shed 1 base, with 6 bases lying between them. Germline values: CDR1 WNHNN, CDR2 SYGVQD (reference sequence). The CDR3 spans 14 residues. The CDR3 loop reads CASSEPGAKNIQYF. In DNA form, the CDR3 reads TGCGCCAGCAGTGAGCCCGGGGCCAAAAACATTCAGTACTTC.